This TCR beta chain was found in a study of Graves' ophthalmopathy and Graves' hyperthyroidism. Study-level points and caveats: The blood repertoire also included most expanded thyroid clonotypes above 0.001 frequency.

The CDR3 spans 13 residues. The V end was cut by 6 bases, the J end by 6 bases, with 15 bases between. CDR1 is MNHEY, CDR2 SVGAGI, per germline. Amplified TCR beta CDR3 regions were obtained using RNA transcripts as template. An opening RT-PCR round employed HTBI primers and preceded a second-round multiplex PCR. TCRdb used MiXCR to reprocess the multiplex PCR reads, holding one entry per CDR3 protein. The sample has a few hundred thousand distinct CDR3 sequences, less than 20% seen once. This clonotype was picked up many times. Its cognate antigen is unknown. The sequencing input was peripheral blood. This receptor was obtained from a woman between 18 and 29 years old with stable Graves' hyperthyroidism. This rearrangement joins TRBV6-5 to TRBJ2-7; D is possibly TRBD1 (6 bases). CDR3 loop: CASSASGVGEQYF. The CDR3 DNA reads as TGTGCCAGCAGCGCCTCAGGGGTGGGCGAGCAGTACTTC.